The 7 T cell receptor beta chains below were found in one sample sequenced in a study of cytotoxic CD8 clonotypes in ibrutinib-treated CLL. TCRdb's table, derived via immunoSEQ multiplex PCR, lists solely in-frame clones and lacks some. The sample has 130,000 or so clones, approximately 85% seen once. This sample comprised PBMCs, obtained after 24 months of ibrutinib treatment. The source of these receptors is a human donor with chronic lymphocytic leukemia.

The genes are TRBV9 and TRBJ2-1; no definite D call. The V end was cut by 4 bases, the J end by 10 bases, with 9 bases between. Germline CDR1 SGDLS, CDR2 YYNGEE. The length of the CDR3 is 11 residues. The CDR3 bases are TGTGCCAGCAGCAACGGTAAGGAGCAGTTCTTC. This encodes CASSNGKEQFF.

A single count supports this clone. The rearrangement uses TRBV2 and TRBJ1-2; possibly TRBD1 for D (6 bases). Germline loops: CDR1 SNHLY, CDR2 FYNNEI. This CDR3 spans 17 amino acids. Trimming pared 2 bases from V and 4 bases from J, leaving 20 bases between. CDR3 region: CASSEYRAAMKGYGYTF. The DNA for the CDR3 is TGTGCCAGCAGTGAATACAGGGCCGCAATGAAGGGCTATGGCTACACCTTC. The whole variable domain, filled in from reference TRBV2 and TRBJ1-2, reads EPEVTQTPSHQVTQMGQEVILRCVPISNHLYFYWYRQILGQKVEFLVSFYNNEISEKSEIFDDQFSVERPDGSNFTLKIRSTKLEDSAMYFCASSEYRAAMKGYGYTFGSGTRLTVV.

The V gene is TRBV28, the J gene TRBJ1-1; 7 nucleotides align to TRBD1. The J segment lost 5 bases and the V segment lost 10 bases, leaving 13 bases of the junction unmatched. The CDR3 is 14 residues long. The germline CDR1 and CDR2 sequences are MDHEN and SYDVKM. The CDR3 here is CAITPRSRGTEAFF. The CDR3 coding sequence is TGTGCCATCACCCCACGCAGCAGGGGGACTGAAGCTTTCTTT. Complete variable domain (other parts from reference TRBV28 and TRBJ1-1): DVKVTQSSRYLVKRTGEKVFLECVQDMDHENMFWYRQDPGLGLRLIYFSYDVKMKEKGDIPEGYSVSREKKERFSLILESASTNQTSMYLCAITPRSRGTEAFFGQGTRLTVV.

This chain joins TRBV5-1 and TRBJ2-5; 11 nucleotides align to TRBD2. Germline CDR1 SGHRS, CDR2 YFSETQ. CDR3 length: 17 residues. V gave up 0 bases and J gave up 5 bases; unmatched junction bases: 9. The CDR3 coding sequence is TGCGCCAGCAGCTTGGAGGGTCTAGCGGGGGGACTGGAGACCCAGTACTTC. This codes for CASSLEGLAGGLETQYF.

This clone was seen just once. The chain employs TRBV5-1 and TRBJ2-3; TRBD1 matches at 10 bases. The V gene's germline CDR1 is SGHRS and CDR2 YFSETQ. The CDR3 extends over 14 amino acids. J gave up 6 bases and V 6 bases, and 7 bases lay outside the gene matches. This CDR3 reads CASTPGTGADTQYF. CDR3 bases: TGCGCCAGCACACCCGGGACAGGGGCCGATACGCAGTATTTT.

The chain carries TRBV5-6 and TRBJ1-3, with no clear D. Deletions cut 0 bases from V and 0 bases from J, with 10 bases between. This CDR3 has 16 residues. In germline, CDR1 is SGHDT, CDR2 YYEEEE. CDR3 in amino acids: CASSLAGTSSGNTIYF. The CDR3 DNA sequence: TGTGCCAGCAGCTTGGCGGGCACCTCCTCTGGAAACACCATATATTTT.

This chain connects TRBV6-1 to TRBJ2-3; D could derive from TRBD1 or TRBD2 (6 bases each). This CDR3 contains 15 residues. Germline values: CDR1 MNHNS, CDR2 SASEGT. V was trimmed by 0 bases and J by 4 bases, leaving 11 bases between them. CDR3 residues: CASSEAPRGADTQYF. CDR3 nucleotide sequence: TGTGCCAGCAGTGAAGCGCCTAGGGGGGCAGATACGCAGTATTTT.